Below, 32 T cell receptor beta chains from the same sample are listed, as sequenced in a study of blood T cell repertoires in COVID-19. Repertoires were generated with immunoSEQ multiplex PCR, while TCRdb's copy carries only in-frame clones and drops some. The sample yields 40,000 or so clones, 88% seen once. The material sequenced was peripheral blood. The receptors here all came from a human donor in a cohort sampled during active COVID-19.

This chain joins TRBV5-6 and TRBJ2-2; 8 positions agree with TRBD1. V lost 3 bases, J lost 1 base, and 5 bases stayed unmatched. Germline V gives CDR1 SGHDT, CDR2 YYEEEE. This CDR3 comprises 16 residues. The CDR3 nucleotides are TGTGCCAGCAGCTCCAAGGGGACAGGGAACACCGGGGAGCTGTTTTTT. It specifies CASSSKGTGNTGELFF.

This clone was observed a single time. V is TRBV7-6 and J is TRBJ2-1, with D uncertain. Between the trimmed V and J ends, which lost 1 base and 10 bases, there was a span of 8 bases. The CDR3 runs 12 residues. Germline CDR1 is SGHVS and CDR2 is FNYEAQ. CDR3: CASSLGQREQFF. The DNA of the CDR3 is TGTGCCAGCAGCTTAGGCCAGAGGGAGCAGTTCTTC.

The chain recombines TRBV3-1 (or the pseudogene TRBV3-2) with TRBJ2-3, with 9 nucleotides matching TRBD1. The CDR3 is 14 residues long. Germline CDR1 and CDR2: LGHDT and YNNKEL (reference sequence). J lost 5 bases, V lost 4 bases, and 4 bases had no gene match. The CDR3 region is CASSPTGGIDTQYF. In DNA, the CDR3 is TGTGCCAGCAGCCCTACAGGGGGCATAGATACGCAGTATTTT.

This chain uses TRBV30 with TRBJ1-1; possibly TRBD1 for D (5 bases). Germline V gene lookup returns CDR1 GTSNPN and CDR2 SVGIG (reference sequence). This CDR3 comprises 11 residues. The CDR3: CAISGAGEAFF. The CDR3 nucleotides read TGTGCTATCTCTGGGGCTGGGGAAGCTTTCTTT. The variable domain in full, completed from reference TRBV30 and TRBJ1-1, reads SQTIHQWPATLVQPVGSPLSLECTVEGTSNPNLYWYRQAAGRGLQLLFYSVGIGQISSEVPQNLSASRPQDRQFILSSKKLLLSDSGFYLCAISGAGEAFFGQGTRLTVV.

The count of this clone is one. The gene calls are TRBV6-2 or TRBV6-3 and TRBJ2-7; D gene unclear. Germline V gene lookup returns CDR1 MNHEY and CDR2 SVGEGT. The CDR3 runs 16 residues. Trimming cost V 4 bases and J 0 bases, with 16 bases left between them. CDR3 residues: CASSSASAQSSYEQYF. CDR3 DNA: TGTGCCAGCAGTTCCGCCTCGGCACAGAGCTCCTACGAGCAGTACTTC.

The chain joins TRBV6-7 to TRBJ2-7, with TRBD1 matching 7 bases. TRBV6-7 is an ORF; its function is uncertain. This CDR3 has 13 amino acids. Losses at the gene ends were 8 bases for V and 6 bases for J; bases not matched to a gene: 10. The CDR3, as DNA: TGTGCCAGCCTGGGCGAGGGGGCGGGCGAGCAGTACTTC. It specifies CASLGEGAGEQYF.

To note about this clone: Other DNA sequences of this sample code for an identical CDR3. The chain uses TRBV30 and TRBJ1-5; 7 bases are a match to TRBD1. V dropped 1 base and J dropped 2; count of bases not matched to a gene: 2. The CDR3 is made up of 14 amino acids. From germline, CDR1 is GTSNPN and CDR2 SVGIG (reference sequence). The CDR3 spells CAWSEGAGNQPQHF. DNA for the CDR3: TGTGCCTGGAGTGAGGGGGCAGGCAATCAGCCCCAGCATTTT.

This rearrangement joins TRBV6-5 to TRBJ1-1; D not resolved. Looked up from germline, CDR1 is MNHEY and CDR2 is SVGAGI. CDR3 size: 13 residues. V dropped 8 bases and J dropped 3 bases, with 13 bases sitting between them. The CDR3 loop reads CASAGGPHTEAFF. The DNA for the CDR3 is TGTGCCAGCGCCGGAGGGCCCCACACTGAAGCTTTCTTT.

This chain links TRBV12-3 or TRBV12-4 with TRBJ2-1; 7 bases fit TRBD2. After removal of 3 bases from V and 12 bases from J, the junction contained 5 bases not matched to a gene. The CDR3 sequence is 12 residues long. CDR3 nucleotide sequence: TGTGCCAGCAGTTTCCTGGGGGAGGGGCAGTTCTTC. Its translation: CASSFLGEGQFF.

The V call is TRBV18, the J call TRBJ1-1, with D tentatively TRBD1 (6 bases). The V end was cut by 2 bases, the J end by 3 bases, with 16 bases between. Germline V gives CDR1 KGHSH, CDR2 LQKENI. The CDR3 consists of 16 residues. The chain's CDR3 is CASSPSPHRVDTEAFF. The CDR3 DNA reads TGTGCCAGCTCACCAAGCCCACACAGGGTCGACACTGAAGCTTTCTTT.

Points on this clone: Other DNA sequences from this sample encode an identical CDR3 as well. The chain is built from TRBV18 and TRBJ2-7, with D perhaps matching TRBD2 (6 bases). Germline CDR1 and CDR2: KGHSH and LQKENI. The CDR3 sequence is 14 residues long. Trimming shortened V by 3 bases and J by 5 bases, and 14 bases separated the two germline ends. The chain's CDR3 is CASSPLAGMDEQYF. The DNA for the CDR3 is TGTGCCAGCTCACCGCTGGCGGGGATGGACGAGCAGTACTTC.

This rearrangement joins TRBV27 to TRBJ1-1, with unresolved D. The CDR3 is made up of 11 amino acids. Germline V gene sequence: CDR1 MNHEY, CDR2 SMNVEV (reference sequence). Trimming cost V 6 bases and J 4 bases, with 6 bases left between them. CDR3 coding DNA: TGTGCCAGCAGGCGGGGCACTGAAGCTTTCTTT. Amino acids: CASRRGTEAFF.

J is TRBJ2-5 and V is TRBV5-1, with TRBD2 identical over 10 bases. The CDR3 covers 13 residues. The trim removed 6 bases at V and 4 bases at J, leaving 3 bases unmatched. Germline lookup yields CDR1 SGHRS and CDR2 YFSETQ. CDR3 amino acids: CASTGTSAETQYF. In nucleotides, the CDR3 is TGCGCCAGCACCGGGACTAGCGCAGAGACCCAGTACTTC.

The chain combines TRBV7-9 with TRBJ2-3; 8 positions agree with TRBD1. Germline lookup yields CDR1 SEHNR and CDR2 FQNEAQ (reference sequence). This CDR3 region has 17 residues. V shed 2 bases and J 7 bases; nucleotides not matched to a gene: 14. CDR3 bases: TGTGCCAGCAGCTTAACTAACCTAAGACAGGGGAGAAATACGCAGTATTTT. Protein sequence: CASSLTNLRQGRNTQYF.

The chain recombines TRBV7-6 with TRBJ1-4, with 8 bases fitting TRBD1. Germline V gives CDR1 SGHVS, CDR2 FNYEAQ. V trimming: 5 bases; J trimming: 1 base; junction bases outside the gene matches: 9. This CDR3 spans 17 amino acids. CDR3: CASSPNQGAGTNEKLFF. In DNA, the CDR3 is TGTGCCAGCAGCCCGAACCAGGGGGCAGGAACTAATGAAAAACTGTTTTTT.

Turning to this clone: An end of the junction does not agree with germline; a read error may underlie this. The CDR3 loop reads CASSLVGDQETQYF. Written as DNA, the CDR3 is TGTGCTAGCAGCTTAGTCGGGGATCAAGAGACCCAGTACTTC. The chain recombines TRBV7-7 with TRBJ2-5, with D perhaps matching TRBD2 (5 bases). This CDR3 is built from 14 residues. Germline assignment: CDR1 SSHAT and CDR2 FNYEAQ (reference sequence).

The gene calls are TRBV9 and TRBJ1-5; unclear D gene. The length of the CDR3 is 14 residues. V lost 1 base and J 0 bases, leaving 5 bases between the germline ends. The V gene's germline CDR1 is SGDLS and CDR2 YYNGEE. The CDR3: CASSVTDSNQPQHF. CDR3 DNA sequence: TGTGCCAGCAGCGTAACTGATAGCAATCAGCCCCAGCATTTT.

The genes are TRBV5-1 and TRBJ2-1, with 8 nucleotides matching TRBD2. The CDR3 consists of 15 residues. V lost 4 bases to trimming and J lost 4 bases; unmatched junction nucleotides: 7. The germline V gene has CDR1 SGHRS and CDR2 YFSETQ. The CDR3 here is CASSPAAGGYNEQFF. The CDR3 coding sequence is TGCGCCAGCAGCCCCGCTGCGGGGGGTTACAATGAGCAGTTCTTC.

The chain is built from TRBV4-1 and TRBJ1-1, with D tentatively TRBD1 (5 bases). Per the germline V gene, CDR1 is MGHRA and CDR2 is YSYEKL. The germline V and J ends were trimmed by 4 bases and 0 bases, with 15 bases remaining between them. This CDR3 is built from 16 residues. CDR3 sequence reads: CASSPDGAWMNTEAFF. The CDR3 region has the DNA TGCGCCAGCAGCCCAGATGGGGCCTGGATGAACACTGAAGCTTTCTTT.

The chain has TRBV3-1 (or the pseudogene TRBV3-2) and TRBJ2-2; 9 nucleotides match TRBD1. J gave up 1 base and V 8 bases, and 8 bases lay outside the gene matches. Looked up from germline, CDR1 is LGHDT and CDR2 is YNNKEL (reference sequence). This CDR3 is built from 16 residues. The CDR3 nucleotides are TGTGCCAGCCACGGGGCGGGACAGGGGAACACCGGGGAGCTGTTTTTT. Residues: CASHGAGQGNTGELFF.

V usage is TRBV7-2 and J usage is TRBJ2-5; no firm D call. V was clipped by 3 bases and J by 4 bases, with 3 bases between them. Germline-derived CDR1 and CDR2 are SGHTA and FQGNSA. This CDR3 is 11 amino acids long. Written as DNA, the CDR3 is TGTGCCAGCAGCTTCTCAGAGACCCAGTACTTC. Translating it yields CASSFSETQYF.

This clone was picked up one time. The genes are TRBV30 and TRBJ2-5; D is unresolved. Germline lookup yields CDR1 GTSNPN and CDR2 SVGIG (reference sequence). The length of the CDR3 is 12 residues. V lost 1 base and J lost 3, with 6 bases in between. The CDR3 loop reads CAWSDRKETQYF. The CDR3, as DNA: TGTGCCTGGAGTGACAGAAAAGAGACCCAGTACTTC.

The rearrangement uses TRBV6-2 or TRBV6-3 and TRBJ1-4, with D possibly matching TRBD1 (5 bases). CDR1 and CDR2 (germline): MNHEY, SVGEGT. V was cut by 4 bases and J by 7 bases, with 7 bases left in between. This CDR3 has 12 residues. The CDR3 loop reads CASSSQAEKLFF. CDR3 coding DNA: TGTGCCAGCAGTTCACAGGCTGAAAAACTGTTTTTT.

The CDR3 sequence: CASSLVSQGEPGNTIYF. The CDR3 nucleotides read TGCGCCAGCAGCTTGGTTTCGCAGGGGGAACCTGGAAACACCATATATTTT. This sequence joins TRBV5-1 and TRBJ1-3; 7 bases are shared with TRBD1. The CDR3 is 17 amino acids. Germline lookup yields CDR1 SGHRS and CDR2 YFSETQ. With V trimmed by 0 bases and J by 2 bases, 8 bases remained unmatched. Full variable domain (missing parts from reference TRBV5-1 and TRBJ1-3): KAGVTQTPRYLIKTRGQQVTLSCSPISGHRSVSWYQQTPGQGLQFLFEYFSETQRNKGNFPGRFSGRQFSNSRSEMNVSTLELGDSALYLCASSLVSQGEPGNTIYFGEGSWLTVV.

The genes are TRBV4-3 and TRBJ2-7, with a possible D match to TRBD2 (5 bases). Per germline, CDR1 LGHNA and CDR2 YSLEER. The ends were cut back, 2 bases at V and 3 bases at J, with 14 bases in the middle. This CDR3 comprises 15 residues. The CDR3 sequence is CASSQLTDGGYEQYF. As DNA, the CDR3 is TGCGCCAGCAGCCAATTGACGGACGGAGGCTACGAGCAGTACTTC.

The rearrangement uses TRBV19 and TRBJ1-3, with no clear D. V was clipped by 10 bases and J by 0 bases, with 13 bases between them. Germline CDR1 reads LNHDA; CDR2 reads SQIVND (reference sequence). This CDR3 has 14 amino acids. In DNA, the CDR3 is TGTGCCACCAAGACGGGGAGCTCTGGAAACACCATATATTTT. Amino acids: CATKTGSSGNTIYF.

V usage is TRBV25-1 and J usage is TRBJ1-1, with D maybe TRBD1 (5 bases). Germline assignment: CDR1 MGHDK and CDR2 SYGVNS. The length of the CDR3 is 14 residues. V dropped 7 bases and J dropped 1 base, with 13 bases sitting between them. CDR3 amino acids: CASKKGFENTEAFF. The CDR3 DNA reads as TGTGCCAGCAAGAAGGGGTTTGAGAACACTGAAGCTTTCTTT.

This clone was counted a single time. This chain links TRBV30 with TRBJ2-5, with D possibly being TRBD1 (5 bases). V was cut by 1 base and J by 9 bases, with 12 bases left in between. In germline, CDR1 is GTSNPN, CDR2 SVGIG (reference sequence). This CDR3 has 12 amino acids. Here the CDR3 reads CAWSGLPGPQYF. The CDR3 nucleotides read TGTGCCTGGAGTGGTCTCCCAGGGCCCCAGTACTTC.

The chain is built from TRBV7-8 and TRBJ1-2; possibly TRBD1 for D (6 bases). From germline, CDR1 is SGHVS and CDR2 FQNEAQ. This CDR3 contains 15 residues. Trimming shortened V by 5 bases and J by 2 bases, and 15 bases separated the two germline ends. CDR3 sequence: CASSLYGGWNYGYTF. The CDR3 DNA reads as TGTGCCAGCAGCCTGTATGGGGGCTGGAACTATGGCTACACCTTC.

This sequence joins TRBV30 and TRBJ1-2; D unresolved. Germline values: CDR1 GTSNPN, CDR2 SVGIG (reference sequence). Trimming removed 5 bases at V and 5 bases at J, with 18 bases between. The CDR3 has 14 amino acids. The CDR3 sequence is CAWALPPSLYGYTF. The CDR3 DNA reads TGTGCCTGGGCCTTACCCCCGTCACTTTATGGCTACACCTTC.

The chain uses TRBV2 and TRBJ1-1; D is uncertain. Between the trimmed V and J ends, which lost 3 bases and 4 bases, there was a span of 9 bases. The CDR3 is 13 amino acids. Germline CDR1 SNHLY, CDR2 FYNNEI. CDR3: CASSDGRRTEAFF. The CDR3 DNA reads TGTGCCAGCAGTGACGGGAGACGCACTGAAGCTTTCTTT.

The count of this clone is one. Its ends do not fully match the called genes, so a read error is possible. V and J are TRBV2 and TRBJ2-1, with 9 bases matching TRBD2. Germline V lookup: CDR1 SNHLY, CDR2 FYNNEI. This CDR3 region has 15 residues. This CDR3 reads CASSEGWTSENEQFF. The CDR3, as DNA: TGTGCCAGCAGCGAAGGGTGGACTAGCGAGAATGAGCAGTTCTTC.